This T cell receptor (beta chain) was found in a study of blood T cells in healthy people across ages. This clonotype was detected a few times. This CDR3 has 13 residues. Germline-derived CDR1 and CDR2 are SQVTM and ANQGSEA. Deletions cut 6 bases from V and 5 bases from J, with 14 bases between. Then a second PCR, running about 6 to 11 cycles, was carried out with a sample-barcoded 5' primer and a J-beta primer mix. TCRdb reprocessed the 5' RACE reads with MiXCR, giving one entry per CDR3 protein. The sample carries approximately 800,000 distinct CDR3 sequences, 56% recorded once. Isolating PBMCs gave at least 6.5 million of these cells per sample.

Sequencing used blood. The origin of this receptor is a middle-aged man in good health. The V call is TRBV29-1, the J call TRBJ2-1; weak D call: TRBD1 (8 bases). CDR3 nucleotides: TGCAGCGTGAACAGGGGGGGAGACAATGAGCAGTTCTTC. This sequence encodes CSVNRGGDNEQFF.